The clone carrying this T cell receptor beta chain came up once. Germline V CDR1 and CDR2: SGHTA, FQGNSA. V lost 1 base and J lost 11, with 11 bases in between. The CDR3 spans 12 residues. This sample is drawn from a study of radiotherapy plus CTLA-4 blockade in lung cancer. The data were produced by immunoSEQ multiplex PCR, yet TCRdb's version contains in-frame clones alone and is incomplete. The repertoire has approximately 76,000 clones, under 80% of them found once; the top ten carry 4%. The chain couples TRBV7-2 to TRBJ1-1, with D possibly TRBD1 on 5 matching bases. Source: peripheral blood, taken from a patient treated with radiotherapy plus ipilimumab. The origin of this receptor is a human donor with non-small cell lung cancer who had a partial response to radiotherapy plus ipilimumab. Some clones in this sample may be carry-over from other donors' samples. CDR3 sequence (DNA): TGTGCCAGCAGCTTAGATAGGGGAACGGCTTTCTTT. It translates to CASSLDRGTAFF.